This T cell receptor (beta chain) was identified in a study of cytomegalovirus exposure and HLA in healthy donors. Sequencing used immunoSEQ multiplex PCR; TCRdb keeps in-frame clones, though not all of them. The sample lists over 130,000 clones; more than 75% were seen once. Overall study findings and caveats: It was fewer than 200 TCR beta chains that were listed as cytomegalovirus-associated. Subsequent analysis revealed that first-cohort TCR clusters tended to co-occur in the 110 or so validation repertoires.

Points on this clone: Its matching antigen is unknown.

The CDR3 has 13 residues. Germline assignment: CDR1 SNHLY and CDR2 FYNNEI. Trimming took 1 base from V and 7 from J, leaving 8 bases between them. Sequencing was performed on PBMCs. This receptor was taken from a man between 18 and 35 years old in good health and CMV-seropositive. The genes are TRBV2 and TRBJ2-1; D gene uncertain. This CDR3 reads CASSEVLLNEQFF. CDR3 sequence (DNA): TGTGCCAGCAGTGAAGTTCTGTTAAATGAGCAGTTCTTC.